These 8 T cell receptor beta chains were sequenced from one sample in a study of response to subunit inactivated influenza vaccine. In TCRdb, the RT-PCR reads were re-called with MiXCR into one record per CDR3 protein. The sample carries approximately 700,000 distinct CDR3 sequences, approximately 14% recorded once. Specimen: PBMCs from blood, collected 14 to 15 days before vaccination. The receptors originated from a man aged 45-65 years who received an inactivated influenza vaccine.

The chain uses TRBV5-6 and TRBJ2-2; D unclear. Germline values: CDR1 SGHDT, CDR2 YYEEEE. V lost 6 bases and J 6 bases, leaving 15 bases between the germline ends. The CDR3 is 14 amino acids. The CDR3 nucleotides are TGTGCCAGCAACCATGATCGCAGGTCCGGGGAGCTGTTTTTT. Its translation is CASNHDRRSGELFF.

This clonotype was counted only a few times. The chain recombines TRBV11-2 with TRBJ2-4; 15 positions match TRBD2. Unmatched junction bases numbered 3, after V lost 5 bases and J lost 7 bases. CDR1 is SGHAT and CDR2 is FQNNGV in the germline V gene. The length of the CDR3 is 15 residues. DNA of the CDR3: TGTGCCAGCAGCATGGGACTAGCGGGAGGCAACATTCAGTACTTC. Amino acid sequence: CASSMGLAGGNIQYF.

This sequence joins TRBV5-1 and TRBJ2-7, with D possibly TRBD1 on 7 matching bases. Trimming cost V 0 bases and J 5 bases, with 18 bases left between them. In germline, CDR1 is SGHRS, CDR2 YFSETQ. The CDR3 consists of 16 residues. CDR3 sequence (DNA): TGCGCCAGCAGCTTGGGTGGCCAGGGGGGTATCGACGAGCAGTACTTC. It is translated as CASSLGGQGGIDEQYF.

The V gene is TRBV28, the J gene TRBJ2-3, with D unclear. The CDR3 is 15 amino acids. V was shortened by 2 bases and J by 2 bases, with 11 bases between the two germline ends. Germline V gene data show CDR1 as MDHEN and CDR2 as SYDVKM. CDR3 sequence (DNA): TGTGCCAGCAGTTTAGCCCGGAGAAACACAGATACGCAGTATTTT. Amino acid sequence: CASSLARRNTDTQYF. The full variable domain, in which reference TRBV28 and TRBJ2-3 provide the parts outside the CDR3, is DVKVTQSSRYLVKRTGEKVFLECVQDMDHENMFWYRQDPGLGLRLIYFSYDVKMKEKGDIPEGYSVSREKKERFSLILESASTNQTSMYLCASSLARRNTDTQYFGPGTRLTVL.

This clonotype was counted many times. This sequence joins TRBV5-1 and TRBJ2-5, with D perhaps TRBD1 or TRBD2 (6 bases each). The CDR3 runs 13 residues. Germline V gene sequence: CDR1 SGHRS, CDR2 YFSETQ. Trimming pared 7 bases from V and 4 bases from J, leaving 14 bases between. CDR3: CASAKSGAETQYF. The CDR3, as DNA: TGCGCCAGCGCTAAATCGGGGGCAGAGACCCAGTACTTC. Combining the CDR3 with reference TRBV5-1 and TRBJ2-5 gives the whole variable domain KAGVTQTPRYLIKTRGQQVTLSCSPISGHRSVSWYQQTPGQGLQFLFEYFSETQRNKGNFPGRFSGRQFSNSRSEMNVSTLELGDSALYLCASAKSGAETQYFGPGTRLLVL.

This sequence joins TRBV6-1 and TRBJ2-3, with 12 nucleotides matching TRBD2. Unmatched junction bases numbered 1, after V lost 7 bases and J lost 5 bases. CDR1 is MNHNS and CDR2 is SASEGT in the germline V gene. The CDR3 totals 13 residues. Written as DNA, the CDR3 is TGTGCCAGCAAGGGACTAGCGGGAGATACGCAGTATTTT. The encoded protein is CASKGLAGDTQYF.

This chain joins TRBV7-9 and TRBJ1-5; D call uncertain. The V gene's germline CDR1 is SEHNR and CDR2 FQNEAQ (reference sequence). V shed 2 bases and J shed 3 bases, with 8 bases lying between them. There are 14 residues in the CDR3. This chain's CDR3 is CASSLSSPNQPQHF. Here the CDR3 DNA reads TGTGCCAGCAGCTTATCTTCCCCCAATCAGCCCCAGCATTTT.

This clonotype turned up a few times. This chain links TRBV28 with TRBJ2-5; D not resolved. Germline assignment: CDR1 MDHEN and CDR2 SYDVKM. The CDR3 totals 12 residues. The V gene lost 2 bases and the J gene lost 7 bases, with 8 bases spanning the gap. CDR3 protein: CASSLTERTQYF. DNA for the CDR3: TGTGCCAGCAGTTTAACCGAACGGACCCAGTACTTC.